This T cell receptor (beta chain) was sequenced during a study of shared clonotypes between healthy human individuals. Donors, without exception, were Caucasian adults residing in Nashville, Tennessee. The table came from immunoSEQ multiplex PCR; TCRdb's copy has only in-frame clones and leaves some out. Here the sample spans hundreds of thousands of clones, about 96% being singletons. Germline CDR1 reads KGHSH; CDR2 reads LQKENI. CDR3 size: 14 residues. Trimming stripped 10 bases from V and 2 bases from J, with 16 bases between. Sequencing was carried out using naive CD4+ T cells sorted from blood. Stated subset: CD45RA+ positively selected. V usage is TRBV18 and J usage is TRBJ2-3, with D perhaps matching TRBD2 (5 bases). This clonotype was sampled from a woman aged 25 to 39 in good health. CDR3 DNA: TGTGCCACCTCCGGGGTGGAGAACACAGATACGCAGTATTTT. Its translation: CATSGVENTDTQYF.